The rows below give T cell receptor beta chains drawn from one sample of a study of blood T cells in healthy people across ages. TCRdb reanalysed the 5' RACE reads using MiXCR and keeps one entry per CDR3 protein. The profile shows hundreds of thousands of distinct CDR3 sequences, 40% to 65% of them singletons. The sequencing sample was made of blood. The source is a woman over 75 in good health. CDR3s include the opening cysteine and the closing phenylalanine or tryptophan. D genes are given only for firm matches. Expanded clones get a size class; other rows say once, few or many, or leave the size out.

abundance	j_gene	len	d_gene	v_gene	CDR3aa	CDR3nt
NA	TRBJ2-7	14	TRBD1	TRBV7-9	CASSVEQGAYEQYF	TGTGCCAGCAGCGTAGAACAGGGGGCATACGAGCAGTACTTC
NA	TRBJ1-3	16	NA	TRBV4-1	CASGQDKGISGNTIYF	TGCGCCAGCGGCCAAGATAAGGGGATCTCTGGAAACACCATATATTTT
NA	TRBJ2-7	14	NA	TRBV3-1	CASSQDRVSYEQYF	TGTGCCAGCAGCCAAGATCGGGTGTCCTACGAGCAGTACTTC
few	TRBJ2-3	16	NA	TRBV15	CATSRDLEALRDTQYF	TGTGCCACCAGCAGAGATCTTGAGGCCCTGAGAGATACGCAGTATTTT
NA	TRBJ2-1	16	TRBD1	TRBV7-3	CASSPPGTGGYNEQFF	TGTGCCAGCAGCCCACCCGGGACAGGGGGCTACAATGAGCAGTTCTTC
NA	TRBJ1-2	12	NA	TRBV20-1	CSAPTPNYGYTF	TGCAGTGCTCCGACACCTAACTATGGCTACACCTTC
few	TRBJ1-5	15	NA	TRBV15	CATSRRGQAHQPQHF	TGTGCCACCAGCAGAAGGGGTCAGGCTCATCAGCCCCAGCATTTT
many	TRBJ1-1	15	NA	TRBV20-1	CSALRAGTQDTEAFF	TGCAGTGCTCTACGAGCCGGGACCCAGGACACTGAAGCTTTCTTT
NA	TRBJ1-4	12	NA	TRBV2	CASRQTNEKLFF	TGTGCCAGCAGACAGACTAATGAAAAACTGTTTTTT
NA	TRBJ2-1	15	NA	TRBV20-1	CSAGNQLSSYNEQFF	TGCAGTGCGGGCAACCAGCTGAGCTCCTACAATGAGCAGTTCTTC
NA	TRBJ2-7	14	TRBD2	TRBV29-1	CSVGPRGGPYEQYF	TGCAGCGTTGGTCCCCGGGGGGGACCCTACGAGCAGTACTTC
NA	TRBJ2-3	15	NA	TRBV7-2	CASSYGRVVADTQYF	TGTGCCAGCAGCTATGGTCGGGTGGTGGCAGATACGCAGTATTTT
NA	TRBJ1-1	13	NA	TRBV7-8	CASSVAFNTEAFF	TGTGCCAGCAGCGTAGCTTTCAACACTGAAGCTTTCTTT
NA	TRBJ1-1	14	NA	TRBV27	CASSPSARNTEAFF	TGTGCCAGCAGTCCTTCGGCCAGGAACACTGAAGCTTTCTTT
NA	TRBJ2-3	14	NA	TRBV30	CAWSSNSGTDTQYF	TGTGCCTGGAGTTCCAACTCCGGGACAGATACGCAGTATTTT
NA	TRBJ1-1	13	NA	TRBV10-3	CAIRTGAGTEAFF	TGTGCCATCAGGACGGGGGCAGGCACTGAAGCTTTCTTT
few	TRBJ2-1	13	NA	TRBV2	CASIPGPNNEQFF	TGTGCCAGCATCCCGGGACCGAACAATGAGCAGTTCTTC
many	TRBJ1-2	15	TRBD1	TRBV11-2	CASSPSTGGFYGYTF	TGTGCCAGCAGCCCATCCACAGGGGGCTTCTATGGCTACACCTTC
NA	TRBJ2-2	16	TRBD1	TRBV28	CASSLGQGSNTGELFF	TGTGCCAGCAGTTTGGGACAGGGATCGAACACCGGGGAGCTGTTTTTT
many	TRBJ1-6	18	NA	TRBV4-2	CASSQYPQGFSYNSPLHF	TGTGCCAGCAGCCAATACCCCCAGGGATTCTCCTATAATTCACCCCTCCACTTT
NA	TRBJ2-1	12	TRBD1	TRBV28	CASSTGQVWEFF	TGTGCCAGCAGCACGGGACAGGTCTGGGAGTTCTTC
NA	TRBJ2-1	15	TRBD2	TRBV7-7	CAGSLATSGGYEQFF	TGTGCTGGCAGCTTAGCGACTAGCGGGGGGTATGAGCAGTTCTTC
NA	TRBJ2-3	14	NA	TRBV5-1	CASSPNPNTDTQYF	TGCGCCAGCAGCCCCAACCCGAACACAGATACGCAGTATTTT
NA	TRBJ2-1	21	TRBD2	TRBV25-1	CASSDPGLAGPDLSINNEQFF	TGTGCCAGCAGTGACCCTGGACTAGCGGGTCCCGACTTAAGTATCAACAATGAGCAGTTCTTC
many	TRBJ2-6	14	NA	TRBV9	CASSRMTGANVLTF	TGTGCCAGCAGCCGTATGACAGGGGCCAACGTCCTGACTTTC
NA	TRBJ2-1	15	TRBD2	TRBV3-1	CAKLLGGGANNEQFF	TGTGCCAAGCTTCTGGGCGGGGGGGCCAACAATGAGCAGTTCTTC
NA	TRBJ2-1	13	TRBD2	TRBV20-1	CSAPRLAFNEQFF	TGCAGTGCGCCCCGACTAGCATTTAATGAGCAGTTCTTC
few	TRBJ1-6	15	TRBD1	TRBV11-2	CASSPETGWDSPLHF	TGTGCCAGCAGCCCAGAGACAGGGTGGGATTCACCCCTCCACTTT
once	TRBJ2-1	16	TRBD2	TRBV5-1	CASSITLAGGSNEQFF	TGCGCCAGCAGCATTACCCTAGCGGGAGGATCAAATGAGCAGTTCTTC
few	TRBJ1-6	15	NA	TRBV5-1	CASSRRAPGNSPLHF	TGCGCCAGCAGCCGCAGGGCCCCGGGTAATTCACCCCTCCACTTT
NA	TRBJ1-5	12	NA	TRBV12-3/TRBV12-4	CASSSPQQPQHF	TGTGCCAGCAGTTCCCCTCAACAGCCCCAGCATTTT
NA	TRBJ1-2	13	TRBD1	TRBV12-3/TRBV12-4	CASRGQGAHGYTF	TGTGCCAGCAGAGGACAGGGGGCGCATGGCTACACCTTC
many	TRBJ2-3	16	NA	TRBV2	CASSVEGGPVSNTQYF	TGTGCCAGCAGTGTAGAGGGGGGGCCCGTTTCAAATACGCAGTATTTT
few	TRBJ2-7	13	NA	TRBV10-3	CAIMGLGTTVQYF	TGTGCCATCATGGGCCTAGGTACAACCGTGCAGTACTTC
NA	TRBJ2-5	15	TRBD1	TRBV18	CASSPGQGDLETQYF	TGTGCCAGCTCACCAGGACAGGGGGACTTAGAGACCCAGTACTTC
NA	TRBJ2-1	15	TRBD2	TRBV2	CASKTSGVLGGEQFF	TGTGCCAGCAAGACTAGCGGGGTCCTAGGGGGTGAGCAGTTCTTC
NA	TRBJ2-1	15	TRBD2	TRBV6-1	CASRAPAGDNNEQFF	TGTGCCAGCAGGGCCCCGGCGGGGGATAACAATGAGCAGTTCTTC
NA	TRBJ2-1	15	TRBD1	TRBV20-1	CGAQAGTGPWNEQFF	TGCGGTGCTCAAGCCGGGACAGGGCCGTGGAATGAGCAGTTCTTC
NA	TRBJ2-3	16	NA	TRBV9	CASSVAGALKTDTQYF	TGTGCCAGCAGCGTAGCGGGAGCCCTAAAAACAGATACGCAGTATTTT
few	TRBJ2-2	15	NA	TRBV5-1	CASSLVELNTGELFF	TGCGCCAGCAGCCTCGTCGAGCTCAACACCGGGGAGCTGTTTTTT